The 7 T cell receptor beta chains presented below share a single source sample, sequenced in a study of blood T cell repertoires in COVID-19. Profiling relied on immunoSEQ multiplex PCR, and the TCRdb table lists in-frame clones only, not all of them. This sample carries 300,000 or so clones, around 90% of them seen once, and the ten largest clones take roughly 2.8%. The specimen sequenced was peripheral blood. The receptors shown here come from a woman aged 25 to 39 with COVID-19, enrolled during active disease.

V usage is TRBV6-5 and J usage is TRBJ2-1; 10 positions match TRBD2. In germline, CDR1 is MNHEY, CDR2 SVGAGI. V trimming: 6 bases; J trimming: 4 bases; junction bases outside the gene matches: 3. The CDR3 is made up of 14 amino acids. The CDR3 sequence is CASSQLAGYNEQFF. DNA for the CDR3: TGTGCCAGCAGCCAACTAGCGGGGTACAATGAGCAGTTCTTC.

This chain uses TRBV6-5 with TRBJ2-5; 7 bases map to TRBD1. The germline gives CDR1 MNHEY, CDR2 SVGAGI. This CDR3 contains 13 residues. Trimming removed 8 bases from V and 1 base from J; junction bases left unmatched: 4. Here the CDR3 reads CASETGSQETQYF. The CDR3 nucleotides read TGTGCCAGCGAGACAGGGAGCCAAGAGACCCAGTACTTC.

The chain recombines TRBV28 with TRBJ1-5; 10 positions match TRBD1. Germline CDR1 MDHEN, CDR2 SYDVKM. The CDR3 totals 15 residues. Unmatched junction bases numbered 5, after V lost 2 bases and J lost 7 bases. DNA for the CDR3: TGTGCCAGCAGTTTAGAGACAGGGGGCCGGCAGCCCCAGCATTTT. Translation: CASSLETGGRQPQHF.

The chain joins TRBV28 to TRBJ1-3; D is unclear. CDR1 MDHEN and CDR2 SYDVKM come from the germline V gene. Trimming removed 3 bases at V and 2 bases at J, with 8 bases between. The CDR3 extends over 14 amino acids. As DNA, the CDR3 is TGTGCCAGCAGTTTTTTGTCCGCTGGAAACACCATATATTTT. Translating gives CASSFLSAGNTIYF.

The CDR3 loop reads CASSVQGRMGYGYTF. CDR3 in DNA: TGTGCCAGCAGCGTCCAGGGGCGCATGGGCTATGGCTACACCTTC. The chain employs TRBV9 and TRBJ1-2; the D gene is possibly TRBD1 (6 bases). CDR3 length equals 15 residues. Germline CDR1 SGDLS, CDR2 YYNGEE. V gave up 2 bases and J gave up 4 bases, with 15 bases separating them.

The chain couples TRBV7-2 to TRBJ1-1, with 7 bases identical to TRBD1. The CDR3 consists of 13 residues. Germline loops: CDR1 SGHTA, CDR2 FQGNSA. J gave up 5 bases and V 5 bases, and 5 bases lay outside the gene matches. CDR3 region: CASSRGLGTEAFF. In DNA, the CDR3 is TGTGCCAGCAGCAGGGGGCTGGGGACTGAAGCTTTCTTT.

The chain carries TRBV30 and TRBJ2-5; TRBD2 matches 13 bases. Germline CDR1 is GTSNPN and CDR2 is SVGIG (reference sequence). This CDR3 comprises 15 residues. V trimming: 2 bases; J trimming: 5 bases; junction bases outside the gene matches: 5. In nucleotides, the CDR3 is TGTGCCTGGAGTCCCGGACTAGCGGGAGTTGAGACCCAGTACTTC. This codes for CAWSPGLAGVETQYF. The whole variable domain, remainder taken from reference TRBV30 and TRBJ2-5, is SQTIHQWPATLVQPVGSPLSLECTVEGTSNPNLYWYRQAAGRGLQLLFYSVGIGQISSEVPQNLSASRPQDRQFILSSKKLLLSDSGFYLCAWSPGLAGVETQYFGPGTRLLVL.